The rows below give T cell receptor beta chains drawn from one sample of a study of T cells after yellow fever vaccination. TCRdb fed the 5' RACE reads into MiXCR, producing one record per CDR3 protein. The sample includes fewer than 400,000 distinct CDR3 sequences, about 11% of them seen just once. The specimen was CD4+ T cells sorted from PBMCs, collected 45 days after the yellow fever booster vaccination. Receptors originate from a man in his late teens or twenties who received the YFV17D yellow fever vaccine. Both conserved end residues are part of each CDR3. The order of the fields is J gene, clone size, D gene, V gene, CDR3 DNA, CDR3 protein. The D gene is left open where the match is weak. Clone size appears in some rows only: once, few, many, or a class for an expanded clone.

>TRBJ2-7|many|NA|TRBV7-2
TGTGCCAGCAGCTTAGCGCTAAACCCCCGGACCACCTACGAGCAGTACTTC
CASSLALNPRTTYEQYF
>TRBJ1-1|many|TRBD1|TRBV12-3/TRBV12-4
TGTGCCAGCAGTTTTTCGTATGGATATTGGGACAGGGGGCTTGGGAACACTGAAGCTTTCTTT
CASSFSYGYWDRGLGNTEAFF
>TRBJ2-6|NA|TRBD1|TRBV11-1
TGTGCCAGCAGCACCGGGGACAGGCTGTTTCCATCCTCTGGGGCCAACGTCCTGACTTTC
CASSTGDRLFPSSGANVLTF
>TRBJ1-1|many|NA|TRBV7-8
TGTGCCAGCAGCCCACTCATGAACACTGAAGCTTTCTTT
CASSPLMNTEAFF
>TRBJ2-1|few|TRBD2|TRBV6-5
TGTGCCAGCAGTTCCTCGGGCGGGGGGCCCTACAATGAGCAGTTCTTC
CASSSSGGGPYNEQFF
>TRBJ1-2|NA|TRBD1|TRBV10-2
TGCGCCAGCAGTGACTTACCCGGGACAGGGTTCTATGGCTACACCTTC
CASSDLPGTGFYGYTF
>TRBJ1-6|NA|NA|TRBV4-3
TGCGCCAGCAGCCAGGCCCCTGGGGACACAAATTCACCCCTCCACTTT
CASSQAPGDTNSPLHF
>TRBJ1-1|few|TRBD1|TRBV11-2
TGTGCCAGCAGCTGGGGGGGGACAGGGGCGAACACTGAAGCTTTCTTT
CASSWGGTGANTEAFF
>TRBJ1-1|few|TRBD1|TRBV9
TGTGCCAGCAGCCCTTGGCAGGGGGCTCTCTCCACTGAAGCTTTCTTT
CASSPWQGALSTEAFF
>TRBJ2-3|few|NA|TRBV5-6
TGTGCCAGCAGCTTGTCCCGGTCTAGCACAGATACGCAGTATTTT
CASSLSRSSTDTQYF
>TRBJ1-1|many|NA|TRBV20-1
TGCAGTGCTAGCCATCACTCGACTAACGGGGCTTTCTTT
CSASHHSTNGAFF
>TRBJ1-1|few|NA|TRBV20-1
TGCAGGGGACAACGGGGAGAAGGGTACACTGAAGCTTTCTTT
CRGQRGEGYTEAFF
>TRBJ2-1|NA|NA|TRBV6-5
TGTGCCAGCAGTTACTCGAGCGCAGGAGGGACAACGCAGTTCTTC
CASSYSSAGGTTQFF
>TRBJ1-6|few|NA|TRBV5-1
TGCGCCAGCAGCTTGGAGAGGGTTGGGGGATCACCCCTCCACTTT
CASSLERVGGSPLHF
>TRBJ1-2|NA|NA|TRBV10-3
TGTGCCATCAGTTGGCTGGACTCTAACTATGGCTACACCTTC
CAISWLDSNYGYTF
>TRBJ1-5|NA|TRBD1|TRBV2
TGTGCCAGCATGGACAGGGGAAATCAGCCCCAGCATTTT
CASMDRGNQPQHF
>TRBJ2-3|few|NA|TRBV20-1
TGCAGTGGGGCCATTAGCGGAACAGATACGCAGTATTTT
CSGAISGTDTQYF
>TRBJ1-2|many|TRBD1|TRBV7-2
TGTGCCAGCAGCCTGGGGACAGGGTACTATGGCTACACCTTC
CASSLGTGYYGYTF
>TRBJ2-1|few|TRBD2|TRBV5-4
TGTGCCAGCAGATCGGATAGCGGGGGGCATAATGAGCAGTTCTTC
CASRSDSGGHNEQFF
>TRBJ2-3|NA|NA|TRBV5-1
TGCGCCAGCAGCTCCCTCACTTCCGGGACAAGGACAGATACGCAGTATTTT
CASSSLTSGTRTDTQYF
>TRBJ2-2|NA|NA|TRBV4-3
TGCGCCAGCAGGGATGGACAAGCCGGGGAGCTGTTTTTT
CASRDGQAGELFF